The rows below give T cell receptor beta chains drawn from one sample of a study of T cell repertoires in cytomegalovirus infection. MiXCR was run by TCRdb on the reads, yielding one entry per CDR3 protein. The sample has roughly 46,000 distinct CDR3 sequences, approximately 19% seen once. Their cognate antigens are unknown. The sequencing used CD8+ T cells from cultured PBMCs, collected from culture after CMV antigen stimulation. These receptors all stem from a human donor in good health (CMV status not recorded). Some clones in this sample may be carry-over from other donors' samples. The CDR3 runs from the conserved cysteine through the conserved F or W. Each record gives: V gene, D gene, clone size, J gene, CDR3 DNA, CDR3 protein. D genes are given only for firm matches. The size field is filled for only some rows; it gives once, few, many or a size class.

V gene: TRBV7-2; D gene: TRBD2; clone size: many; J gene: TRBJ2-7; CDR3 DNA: TGTGCCAGCAGCTTTGATAGCGGGAGGTACGAGCAGTACTTC; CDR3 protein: CASSFDSGRYEQYF
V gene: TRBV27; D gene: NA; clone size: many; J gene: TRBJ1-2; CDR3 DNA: TGTGCCAGCTATGGGGCAGAAGGTAGAAGGTATGGCTACACCTTC; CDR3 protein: CASYGAEGRRYGYTF
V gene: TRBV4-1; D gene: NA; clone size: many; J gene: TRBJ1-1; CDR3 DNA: TGCGCCAGCAGCCAAGGTGGGACCACTGAAGCTTTCTTT; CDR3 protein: CASSQGGTTEAFF
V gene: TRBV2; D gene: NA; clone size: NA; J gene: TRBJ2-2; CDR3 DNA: TGTGCCAGCAGTGAATTCCGGTGGGATCAGGGGAGGGACACCGGGGAGCTGTTTTTT; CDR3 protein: CASSEFRWDQGRDTGELFF
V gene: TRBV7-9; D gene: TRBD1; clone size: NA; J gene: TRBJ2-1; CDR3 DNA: TGTGCCAGCAGCCTGTCAACAGGGGTCTACAATGAGCAGTTCTTC; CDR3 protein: CASSLSTGVYNEQFF
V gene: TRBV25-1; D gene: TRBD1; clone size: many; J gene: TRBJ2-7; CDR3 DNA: TGTGCCAGCAGTGAACCCTCCACAGACAGGGGTTCCTACGAGCAGTACTTC; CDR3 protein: CASSEPSTDRGSYEQYF
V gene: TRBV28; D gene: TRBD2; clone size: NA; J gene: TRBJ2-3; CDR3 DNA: TGTGCCAGCAGTTCCCGACTAGCGGGGGTGGAAGATACGCAGTATTTT; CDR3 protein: CASSSRLAGVEDTQYF
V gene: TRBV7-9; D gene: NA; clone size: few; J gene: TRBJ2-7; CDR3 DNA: TGTGCCAGCAGCTTTGGCAAGGACAGCCGCTTC; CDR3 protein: CASSFGKDSRF
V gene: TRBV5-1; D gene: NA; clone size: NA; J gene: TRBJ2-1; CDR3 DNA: TGCGCCAGCAGCGCCGGGACAAACAATGAGCAGTTCTTC; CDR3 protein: CASSAGTNNEQFF
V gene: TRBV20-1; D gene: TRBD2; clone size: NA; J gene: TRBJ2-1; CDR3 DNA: TGCAGTGCACGGGGACTAGCGGGGGGGTACAATGAGCAGTTCTTC; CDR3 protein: CSARGLAGGYNEQFF
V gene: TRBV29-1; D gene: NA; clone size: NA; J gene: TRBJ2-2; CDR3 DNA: TGCAGCGTTGCAGGGTTGAAGGCCGGGGAGCTGTTTTTT; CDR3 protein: CSVAGLKAGELFF
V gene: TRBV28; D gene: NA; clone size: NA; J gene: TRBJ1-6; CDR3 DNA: TGTGCCACCGTCAGGCGGGGGGCGGACTCCTATAATTCACCCCTCCACTTT; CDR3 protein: CATVRRGADSYNSPLHF
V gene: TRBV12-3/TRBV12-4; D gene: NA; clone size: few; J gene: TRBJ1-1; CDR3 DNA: TGTGCCAGCAGTCCGTCCGGAGAGATGAACACTGAAGCTTTCTTT; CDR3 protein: CASSPSGEMNTEAFF
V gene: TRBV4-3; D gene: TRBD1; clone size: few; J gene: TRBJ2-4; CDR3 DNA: TGCGCCAGCAGCCAAGGGACAGGGAGATACATTCAGTACTTC; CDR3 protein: CASSQGTGRYIQYF
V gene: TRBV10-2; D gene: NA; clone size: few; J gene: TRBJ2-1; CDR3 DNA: TGCGCCAGCAGAACTCTAGGGTACGATGAGCAGTTCTTC; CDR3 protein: CASRTLGYDEQFF
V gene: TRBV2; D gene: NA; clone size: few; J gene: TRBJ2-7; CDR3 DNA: TGTGCCAGCAGTGCAAGCTACGGAAACTCCTACGAGCAGTACTTC; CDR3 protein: CASSASYGNSYEQYF
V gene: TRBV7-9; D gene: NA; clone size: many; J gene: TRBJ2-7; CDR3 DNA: TGTGCCAGCAGCTTAGCTGCGACCGCCTACGAGCAGTACTTC; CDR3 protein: CASSLAATAYEQYF
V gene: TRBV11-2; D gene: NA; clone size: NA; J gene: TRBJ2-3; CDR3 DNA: TGTGCCAGCAGCTTTGGCCAGGCGATCCGGTCCACAGATACGCAGTATTTT; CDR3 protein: CASSFGQAIRSTDTQYF
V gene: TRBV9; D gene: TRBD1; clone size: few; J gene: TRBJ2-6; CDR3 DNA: TGTGCCAGCAGCTTCCCGACAGGGAGTATCTCTGGGGCCAACGTCCTGACTTTC; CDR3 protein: CASSFPTGSISGANVLTF
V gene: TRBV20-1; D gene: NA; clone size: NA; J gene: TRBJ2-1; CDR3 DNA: TGCAGTGCTAGTGCGTCAGGGTCACATGAGCAGTTCTTC; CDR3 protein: CSASASGSHEQFF
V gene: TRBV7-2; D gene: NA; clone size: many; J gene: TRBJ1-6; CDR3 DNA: TGTGCCAGCAGCTTAGGACCAGGCGATAATTCACCCCTCCACTTT; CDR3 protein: CASSLGPGDNSPLHF
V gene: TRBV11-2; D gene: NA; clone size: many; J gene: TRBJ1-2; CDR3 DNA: TGTGCCAGCAGCTTAGGGGGTGGTGGCTACACCTTC; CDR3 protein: CASSLGGGGYTF
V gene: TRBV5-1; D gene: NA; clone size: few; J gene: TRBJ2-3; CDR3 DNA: TGCGCCAGCAGCTTGGGTTACCGGATAGATACGCAGTATTTT; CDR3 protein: CASSLGYRIDTQYF
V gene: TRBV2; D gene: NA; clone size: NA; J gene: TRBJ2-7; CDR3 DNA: TGTGCCAGCAGTAACTACAGAGGCGTTCCCTACGAGCAGTACTTC; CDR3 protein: CASSNYRGVPYEQYF
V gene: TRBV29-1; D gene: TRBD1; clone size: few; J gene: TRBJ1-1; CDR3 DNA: TGCAGCGTTGAAGTGTTCGTCAGGACAGGGCAGAACACTGAAGCTTTCTTT; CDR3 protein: CSVEVFVRTGQNTEAFF
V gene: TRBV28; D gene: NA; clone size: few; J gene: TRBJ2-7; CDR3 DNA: TGTGCCAGCAGCCTTGAAGGCTACGAGCAGTACTTC; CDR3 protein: CASSLEGYEQYF
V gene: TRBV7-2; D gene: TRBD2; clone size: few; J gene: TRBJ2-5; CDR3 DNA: TGTGCCAGCAGCCCCCCCGGGGGGTTCGGGACCCAGTACTTC; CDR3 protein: CASSPPGGFGTQYF
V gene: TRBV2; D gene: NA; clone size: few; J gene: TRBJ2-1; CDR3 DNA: TGTGCCAGTGTGCGGGGGCCGGGTAATGAGCAGTTCTTC; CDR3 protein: CASVRGPGNEQFF
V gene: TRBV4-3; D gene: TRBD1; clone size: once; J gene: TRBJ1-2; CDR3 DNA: TGCGCCAGCAGCCAGGACCCACAGGGGATCCTCCCGGATACCTTC; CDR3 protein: CASSQDPQGILPDTF
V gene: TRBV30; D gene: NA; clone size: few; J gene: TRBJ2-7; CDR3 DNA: TGTGCCTGGAGGGACGGGATTCAGGGAAAAAGCTACGAGCAGTACTTC; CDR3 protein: CAWRDGIQGKSYEQYF
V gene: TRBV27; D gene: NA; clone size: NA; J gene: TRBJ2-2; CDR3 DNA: TGTGCCAGCAGTTTTGCTCTGAACACCGGGGAGCTGTTTTTT; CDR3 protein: CASSFALNTGELFF
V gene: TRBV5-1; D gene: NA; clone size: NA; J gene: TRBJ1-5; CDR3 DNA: TGCGCCAGCAGCCCGGAAGGGGATCAGCCCCAGCATTTT; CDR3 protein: CASSPEGDQPQHF
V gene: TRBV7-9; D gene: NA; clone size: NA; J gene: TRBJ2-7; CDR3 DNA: TGTGCCAGCAGCTTAGTGACAAGGGTGGACGAGCAGTACTTC; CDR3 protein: CASSLVTRVDEQYF
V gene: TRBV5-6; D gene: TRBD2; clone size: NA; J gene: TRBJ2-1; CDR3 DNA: TGTGCCAGCAGCTCCGGGACTAGCCAGAATGAGCAGTTCTTC; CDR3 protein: CASSSGTSQNEQFF
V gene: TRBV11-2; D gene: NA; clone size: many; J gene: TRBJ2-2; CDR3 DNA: TGTGCCAGCAGCTTAGATGGGGGGGGGGGCCGAGGCGCCGGGGAGCTGTTTTTT; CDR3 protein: CASSLDGGGGRGAGELFF
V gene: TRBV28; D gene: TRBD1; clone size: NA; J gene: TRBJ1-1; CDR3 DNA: TGTGCCAGCAGACTCAGGGGGCCATTTACTGAAGCTTTCTTT; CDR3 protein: CASRLRGPFTEAFF
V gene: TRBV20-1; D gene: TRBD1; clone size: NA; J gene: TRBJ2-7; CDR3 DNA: TGCAGTGCTCCCGGGACAGGGGCTCTTAGCTCCTACGAGCAGTACTTC; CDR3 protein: CSAPGTGALSSYEQYF
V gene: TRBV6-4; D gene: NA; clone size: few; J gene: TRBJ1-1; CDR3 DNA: TGTGCCAGCAGGCGGGAACAGCAGAACACTGAAGCTTTCTTT; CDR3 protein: CASRREQQNTEAFF
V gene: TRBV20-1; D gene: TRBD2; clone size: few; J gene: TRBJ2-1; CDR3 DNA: TGCAGTGCTAGAGCCCTTGGGACTAGTGATGAGCAGTTCTTC; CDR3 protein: CSARALGTSDEQFF
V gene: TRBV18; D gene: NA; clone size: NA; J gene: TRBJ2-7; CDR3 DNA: TGTGCCAGCTCACCCACCCCGAGGAGCGACGAGCAGTACTTC; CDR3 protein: CASSPTPRSDEQYF
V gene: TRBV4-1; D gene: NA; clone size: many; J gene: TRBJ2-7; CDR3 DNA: TGCGCCAGCAGCCAATTTACAGGAACCTACGAGCAGTACTTC; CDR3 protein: CASSQFTGTYEQYF
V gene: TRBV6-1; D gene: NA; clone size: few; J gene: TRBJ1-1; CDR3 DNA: TGTGCCAGCGGTACAGGGTTGGGAACTGAAGCTTTCTTT; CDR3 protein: CASGTGLGTEAFF
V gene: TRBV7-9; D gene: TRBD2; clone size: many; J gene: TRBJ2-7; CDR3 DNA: TGTGCCAGCAGCGATAGGAGGGGGGGACTAGCGGAATCCTACGAGCAGTACTTC; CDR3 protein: CASSDRRGGLAESYEQYF
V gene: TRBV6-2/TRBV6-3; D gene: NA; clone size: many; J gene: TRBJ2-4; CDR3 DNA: TGTGCCAGCAGCCCCCCTTGGAATGTGGGGCGGTACATTCAGTACTTC; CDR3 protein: CASSPPWNVGRYIQYF
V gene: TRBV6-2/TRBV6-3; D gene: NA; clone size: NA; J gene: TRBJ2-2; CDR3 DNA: TGTGCCAGCCGATGGCCGACCGGGGAGCTGTTTTTT; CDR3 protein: CASRWPTGELFF
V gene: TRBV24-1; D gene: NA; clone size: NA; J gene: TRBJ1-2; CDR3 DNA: TGTGCCACCAGTGACCTGACCTATGGCTACACCTTC; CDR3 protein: CATSDLTYGYTF
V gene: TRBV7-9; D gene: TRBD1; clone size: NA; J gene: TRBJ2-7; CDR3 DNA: TGTGCCAGCGGTTGGACAGGGGGCTCCGAGCAGTACTTC; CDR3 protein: CASGWTGGSEQYF
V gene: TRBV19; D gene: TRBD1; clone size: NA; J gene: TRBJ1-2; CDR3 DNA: TGTGCCAGTATGGACAGGGGGGCCTCCTTTGGTGGCTACACCTTC; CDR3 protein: CASMDRGASFGGYTF
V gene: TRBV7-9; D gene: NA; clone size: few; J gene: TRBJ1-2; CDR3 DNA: TGTGCCAGCAGCGTGAAGGGGTCCGGCTACACCTTC; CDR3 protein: CASSVKGSGYTF
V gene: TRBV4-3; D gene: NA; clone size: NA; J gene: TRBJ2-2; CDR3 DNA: TGCGCCAGCAGCCAATCTCAGGGAGCGGAGCTGTTTTTT; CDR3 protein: CASSQSQGAELFF
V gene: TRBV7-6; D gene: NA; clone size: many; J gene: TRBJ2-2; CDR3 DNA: TGTGCCAGCAGCTTAAAACTCGCCTACACCGGGGAGCTGTTTTTT; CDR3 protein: CASSLKLAYTGELFF
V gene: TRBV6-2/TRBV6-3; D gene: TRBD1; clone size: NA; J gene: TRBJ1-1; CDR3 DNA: TGTGCCAGCAGTTACTCGAGAGGACAGGGGAACCCCCTGAACACTGAAGCTTTCTTT; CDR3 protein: CASSYSRGQGNPLNTEAFF
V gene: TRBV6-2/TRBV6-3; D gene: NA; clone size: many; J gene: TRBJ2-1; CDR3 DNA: TGTGCCAGCAGTTACTCGACTCAGGAGGGGGGCCTCGAGCAGTTCTTC; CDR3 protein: CASSYSTQEGGLEQFF
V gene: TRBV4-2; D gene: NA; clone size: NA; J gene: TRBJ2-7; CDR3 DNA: TGTGCCAGCAGCCAAAACATCGTTGAGCAGTACTTC; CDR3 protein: CASSQNIVEQYF